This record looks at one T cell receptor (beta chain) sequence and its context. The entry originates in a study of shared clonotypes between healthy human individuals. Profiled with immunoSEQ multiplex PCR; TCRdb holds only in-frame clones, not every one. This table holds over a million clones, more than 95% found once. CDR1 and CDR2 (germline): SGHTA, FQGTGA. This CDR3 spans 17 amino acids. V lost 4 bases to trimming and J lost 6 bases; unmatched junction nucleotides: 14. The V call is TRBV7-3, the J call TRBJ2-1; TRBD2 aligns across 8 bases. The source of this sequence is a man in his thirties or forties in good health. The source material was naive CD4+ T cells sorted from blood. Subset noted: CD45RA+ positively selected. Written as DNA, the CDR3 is TGTGCCAGCAGCTCACAATCACTAGCGGCAGGCGGCAATGAGCAGTTCTTC. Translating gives CASSSQSLAAGGNEQFF.